The rows below give T cell receptor beta chains drawn from one sample of a study of blood T cell repertoires in COVID-19. The repertoire was sequenced with immunoSEQ multiplex PCR; TCRdb's copy has only in-frame clones and lacks some. The sample has a few hundred thousand clones; more than 70% are singletons. Sequenced: peripheral blood. The receptors derive from a young man who had recovered from COVID-19. Both conserved end residues are part of each CDR3. Fields, in order: D gene, clone size, J gene, V gene, CDR3 protein, CDR3 DNA. The D gene is left open where the match is weak. Rows give clone size only sometimes, using once, few, many, or a class for an expanded clone.

>TRBD1|NA|TRBJ2-7|TRBV7-2
CASSTRQGADEQYF
TGTGCCAGCAGCACCCGACAGGGGGCGGACGAGCAGTACTTC
>TRBD1|NA|TRBJ1-2|TRBV4-3
CASSQEMTGPKDYGYTF
TGCGCCAGCAGCCAAGAAATGACAGGGCCCAAAGACTATGGCTACACCTTC
>NA|NA|TRBJ2-1|TRBV7-3
CASSPRTGSKLSYNEQFF
TGTGCCAGCAGCCCCCGGACGGGGTCGAAGCTCTCCTACAATGAGCAGTTCTTC
>TRBD1|NA|TRBJ2-1|TRBV27
CASSFYDRANEQFF
TGTGCCAGCAGTTTTTACGACAGGGCTAATGAGCAGTTCTTC
>NA|NA|TRBJ2-7|TRBV29-1
CSVEDPGSYEQYF
TGCAGCGTTGAAGATCCCGGCTCCTACGAGCAGTACTTC
>NA|NA|TRBJ2-1|TRBV7-3
CASSLTPLGNEQFF
TGTGCCAGCAGCTTAACTCCCCTCGGGAATGAGCAGTTCTTC
>NA|NA|TRBJ2-7|TRBV11-2
CASSLGQIYEQYF
TGTGCCAGCAGCTTAGGACAGATCTACGAGCAGTACTTC
>NA|NA|TRBJ1-1|TRBV19
CASSPRFETFF
TGTGCCAGTAGCCCCAGGTTCGAGACTTTCTTT
>NA|NA|TRBJ1-6|TRBV5-1
CASSFGDRPGSPLHF
TGCGCCAGCAGCTTTGGCGACAGGCCGGGATCACCCCTCCACTTT
>NA|NA|TRBJ1-1|TRBV11-2
CASSLSREGTAFF
TGTGCCAGCAGCTTAAGCAGGGAGGGTACAGCTTTCTTT
>TRBD1|NA|TRBJ1-2|TRBV5-1
CASSLGTGAGYTF
TGCGCCAGCAGCTTAGGGACAGGGGCGGGCTACACCTTC
>TRBD1|NA|TRBJ2-7|TRBV9
CASSASVLGQGGEQYF
TGTGCCAGCAGCGCTTCGGTACTGGGACAGGGGGGCGAGCAGTACTTC
>NA|NA|TRBJ2-5|TRBV5-1
CASSLRLEETQYF
TGCGCCAGCAGCTTAAGACTAGAAGAGACCCAGTACTTC
>TRBD1|NA|TRBJ1-2|TRBV13
CASSPWGDRGLYGYTF
TGTGCCAGCAGCCCATGGGGGGACAGAGGGCTTTATGGCTACACCTTC
>TRBD1|NA|TRBJ1-1|TRBV12-5
CASANGQGTNTEAFF
TGTGCTAGTGCCAACGGACAGGGAACGAACACTGAAGCTTTCTTT
>NA|NA|TRBJ1-1|TRBV4-1
CASSQGGRSQPNPNQAFF
TGCGCCAGCAGCCAGGGTGGCAGGTCCCAGCCGAATCCAAACCAAGCTTTCTTT
>NA|NA|TRBJ2-5|TRBV3-1/TRBV3-2
CASSQGTPGLETQYF
TGTGCCAGCAGCCAAGGGACGCCAGGGTTGGAGACCCAGTACTTC
>TRBD1|NA|TRBJ2-7|TRBV7-2
CASSLGTGGNEQYF
TGTGCCAGCAGCTTAGGGACAGGGGGCAACGAGCAGTACTTC
>TRBD1|few|TRBJ1-2|TRBV5-1
CASTDGTARGYTF
TGCGCCAGCACAGATGGGACAGCGCGTGGCTACACCTTC
>TRBD1|NA|TRBJ2-7|TRBV7-2
CASSADRSSYEQYF
TGTGCCAGCAGCGCGGACAGGAGCTCCTACGAGCAGTACTTC
>NA|NA|TRBJ1-1|TRBV19
CASTDIGGRRGTEAFF
TGTGCCAGTACTGATATCGGGGGGCGACGGGGTACTGAAGCTTTCTTT
>NA|NA|TRBJ2-1|TRBV19
CASSPRHWGDNEQFF
TGTGCCAGTAGTCCCCGACACTGGGGGGACAATGAGCAGTTCTTC
>NA|NA|TRBJ1-5|TRBV10-3
CAISVTDNQPQHF
TGTGCCATCAGTGTCACAGATAATCAGCCCCAGCATTTT
>TRBD1|NA|TRBJ2-1|TRBV6-5
CASRSRDSYNEQFF
TGTGCCAGCAGAAGCCGGGACAGCTACAATGAGCAGTTCTTC
>NA|NA|TRBJ2-5|TRBV9
CASSVDRVWETQYF
TGTGCCAGCAGCGTAGACCGGGTTTGGGAGACCCAGTACTTC
>TRBD1|NA|TRBJ2-5|TRBV5-6
CASSRSPGGPRTQYF
TGTGCCAGCAGTCGAAGCCCAGGGGGTCCAAGGACCCAGTACTTC
>NA|NA|TRBJ2-1|TRBV20-1
CSASFGQGPYNEQFF
TGCAGTGCTAGTTTTGGGCAGGGGCCTTACAATGAGCAGTTCTTC
>TRBD1|NA|TRBJ1-1|TRBV6-2/TRBV6-3
CASSYMAGGPITEAFF
TGTGCCAGCAGTTACATGGCAGGGGGCCCGATCACTGAAGCTTTCTTT
>NA|NA|TRBJ1-1|TRBV2
CASTRTLNTEAFF
TGTGCCAGCACCCGGACACTTAACACTGAAGCTTTCTTT
>NA|NA|TRBJ1-5|TRBV2
CASSDSLPRPPQHF
TGTGCCAGCAGTGATTCGCTTCCGCGGCCGCCCCAGCATTTT
>TRBD1|NA|TRBJ1-2|TRBV19
CASTSQGVGYGYTF
TGTGCCAGTACCAGCCAGGGGGTAGGGTATGGCTACACCTTC
>NA|NA|TRBJ2-2|TRBV5-4
CASSLVGTGELFF
TGTGCCAGCAGCTTGGTCGGCACCGGGGAGCTGTTTTTT
>NA|NA|TRBJ1-6|TRBV6-5
CASSLQGEFNSPLHF
TGTGCCAGCAGCCTACAGGGTGAATTCAATTCACCCCTCCACTTT
>TRBD1|NA|TRBJ1-6|TRBV9
CASSVEPGQGESPLHF
TGTGCCAGCAGCGTAGAACCAGGACAGGGCGAATCACCCCTCCACTTT
>NA|NA|TRBJ2-1|TRBV25-1
CASSALSGRGAYNEQFF
TGTGCCAGCAGTGCCCTCTCCGGCAGGGGCGCCTACAATGAGCAGTTCTTC
>TRBD2|NA|TRBJ2-2|TRBV11-3
CASSFGGGNTGELFF
TGTGCCAGCAGCTTCGGCGGGGGGAACACCGGGGAGCTGTTTTTT
>NA|NA|TRBJ1-6|TRBV7-2
CASSLDSSVSPLHF
TGTGCCAGCAGCTTGGACAGCTCGGTTTCACCCCTCCACTTT
>TRBD2|few|TRBJ2-7|TRBV6-5
CASSRDYSYEQYF
TGTGCCAGCAGTCGGGACTACTCCTACGAGCAGTACTTC
>TRBD2|NA|TRBJ2-7|TRBV2
CASRAPGLAGPTEPYEQYF
TGTGCCAGCAGGGCCCCGGGACTAGCGGGCCCAACCGAACCTTACGAGCAGTACTTC
>NA|NA|TRBJ2-3|TRBV9
CASSVAGAYTDTQYF
TGTGCCAGCAGCGTAGCTGGGGCTTACACAGATACGCAGTATTTT
>TRBD2|NA|TRBJ2-1|TRBV27
CASSLRLAGGWEQFF
TGTGCCAGCAGTCTGAGACTAGCGGGAGGTTGGGAGCAGTTCTTC
>NA|NA|TRBJ1-5|TRBV12-3/TRBV12-4
CASKLSDQPQHF
TGTGCCAGCAAGCTGTCCGATCAGCCCCAGCATTTT
>TRBD2|NA|TRBJ2-2|TRBV19
CASSWGSGLAGEAGELFF
TGTGCCAGTAGTTGGGGTTCCGGACTAGCGGGAGAGGCCGGGGAGCTGTTTTTT
>TRBD1|NA|TRBJ1-2|TRBV5-1
CASSSGQPNYGYTF
TGCGCCAGCAGCTCGGGACAGCCTAACTATGGCTACACCTTC
>TRBD2|NA|TRBJ2-5|TRBV6-6
CASSPSGEETQYF
TGTGCCAGTTCGCCCAGCGGGGAAGAGACCCAGTACTTC
>NA|few|TRBJ2-1|TRBV6-4
CPRYCDSAWGEQFF
TGTCCTCGTTATTGCGACAGCGCATGGGGTGAGCAGTTCTTC
>NA|NA|TRBJ1-5|TRBV3-1/TRBV3-2
CASSQDWRTPQPQHF
TGTGCCAGCAGCCAAGATTGGAGGACCCCTCAGCCCCAGCATTTT
>NA|NA|TRBJ2-4|TRBV14
CASSQVGVGNIQYF
TGTGCCAGCAGCCAAGTGGGAGTGGGAAACATTCAGTACTTC
>NA|NA|TRBJ2-6|TRBV9
CASSPERVSGANVLTF
TGTGCCAGCAGCCCTGAGAGGGTCTCTGGGGCCAACGTCCTGACTTTC
>NA|NA|TRBJ2-2|TRBV6-5
CASSYHGELFF
TGTGCCAGCAGTTACCACGGGGAGCTGTTTTTT
>NA|once|TRBJ2-7|TRBV2
CASRGIGTHFYEQYF
TGTGCCAGCAGGGGGATCGGGACACACTTTTACGAGCAGTACTTC
>TRBD1|NA|TRBJ2-1|TRBV9
CASSSTDRGDNEQFF
TGTGCCAGCAGCTCAACGGACAGGGGTGACAATGAGCAGTTCTTC
>NA|once|TRBJ2-1|TRBV6-5
CASSYSGNNEQFF
TGTGCCAGCAGTTACAGCGGAAACAATGAGCAGTTCTTC
>NA|NA|TRBJ1-5|TRBV7-6
CASSLEADRSQPQHF
TGTGCCAGCAGCTTAGAGGCAGATCGGAGTCAGCCCCAGCATTTT
>NA|NA|TRBJ1-2|TRBV5-5
CASSKNGQTINYGYTF
TGTGCCAGCAGCAAAAACGGACAGACGATCAACTATGGCTACACCTTC